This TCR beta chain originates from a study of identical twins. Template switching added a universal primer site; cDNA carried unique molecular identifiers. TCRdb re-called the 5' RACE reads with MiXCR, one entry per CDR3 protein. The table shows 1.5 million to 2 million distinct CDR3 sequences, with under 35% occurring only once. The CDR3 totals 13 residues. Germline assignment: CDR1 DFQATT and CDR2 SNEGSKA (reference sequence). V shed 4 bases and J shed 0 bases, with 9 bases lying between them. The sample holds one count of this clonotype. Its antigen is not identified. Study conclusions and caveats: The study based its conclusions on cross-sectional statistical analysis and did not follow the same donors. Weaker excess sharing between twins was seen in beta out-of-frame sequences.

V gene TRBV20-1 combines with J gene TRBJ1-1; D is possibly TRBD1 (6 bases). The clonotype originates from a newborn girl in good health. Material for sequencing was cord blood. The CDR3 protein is CSATGEMNTEAFF. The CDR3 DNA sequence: TGCAGTGCTACAGGGGAAATGAACACTGAAGCTTTCTTT.